The clone carrying this T cell receptor (beta chain) showed up just a few times. The CDR3 has 14 residues. V gave up 5 bases and J gave up 2 bases, with 13 bases separating them. Germline V gives CDR1 SGHVS, CDR2 FNYEAQ. This sample is part of a study of regulatory T cells in long-lasting Graves disease. Sequencing libraries for TCR beta were prepared with iRepertoire HTBI primers and Arm-PCR of CDR3 regions. TCRdb independently ran MiXCR on the multiplex PCR reads; one entry per CDR3 protein. The sample holds about 420,000 distinct CDR3 sequences, about 20% seen once. Noted time point: persistent/refractory GD, antithyroid drugs over 5 years with positive TRAb. Extracted PBMC RNA gave rise to the TCR library.

This clonotype was sampled from a female donor with Graves disease. The V gene is TRBV7-6, the J gene TRBJ2-7; D perhaps matches TRBD1 (5 bases). Here the sequenced sample was peripheral blood mononuclear cells (PBMCs), taken when the disease was refractory, from a patient treated with antithyroid drugs. CDR3 nucleotide sequence: TGTGCCAGCAGCCCTGGACACTCCACCTACGAGCAGTACTTC. Residues: CASSPGHSTYEQYF.